The 23 T cell receptor beta chains given below trace back to one sample, sequenced in a study of T cell changes during pregnancy in multiple sclerosis. Assay used: immunoSEQ multiplex PCR; TCRdb lists only in-frame clones, some missing. This sample has roughly 99,000 clones; about 91% occur once, and the top ten carry more than 2%. Specimen: peripheral blood, collected after pregnancy. Receptors were obtained from a female donor in good health, enrolled as a control in a pregnancy study.

This rearrangement joins TRBV27 to TRBJ2-7, with a weak D call TRBD1 (7 bases). The germline V gene has CDR1 MNHEY and CDR2 SMNVEV (reference sequence). The germline V and J ends were trimmed by 3 bases and 1 base, with 13 bases remaining between them. CDR3 length equals 15 residues. CDR3 loop: CASSFSPGGSYEQYF. Here the CDR3 DNA reads TGTGCCAGCAGTTTCTCACCAGGGGGGTCCTACGAGCAGTACTTC.

This clone was found once. The chain uses TRBV28 and TRBJ2-7; maybe TRBD1 (6 bases). CDR3 length: 11 residues. With 6 bases removed from V and 10 bases from J, the gap between germline ends came to 13 bases. Germline CDR1 reads MDHEN; CDR2 reads SYDVKM. The CDR3 sequence is CASRNTGSQYF. As DNA, the CDR3 is TGTGCCAGCAGAAATACAGGGTCTCAGTACTTC.

This chain uses TRBV29-1 with TRBJ1-2, with 7 bases that match TRBD1. V shed 5 bases and J 4 bases; nucleotides not matched to a gene: 10. Germline values: CDR1 SQVTM, CDR2 ANQGSEA. The CDR3 consists of 14 residues. CDR3 nucleotides: TGCAGCGTTTATCCGGGACAGCGCAGCTATGGCTACACCTTC. Encoded protein: CSVYPGQRSYGYTF.

This clone was counted between two and nine times. The V call is TRBV2, the J call TRBJ1-1; a possible D gene is TRBD1 (5 bases). Germline CDR1 SNHLY, CDR2 FYNNEI. The CDR3 length is 13 residues. Trimming pared 10 bases from V and 1 base from J, leaving 13 bases between. The CDR3 DNA is TGTGCCACCAGAGTGACAGAGAACACTGAAGCTTTCTTT. Translating gives CATRVTENTEAFF. Complete variable domain (other parts from reference TRBV2 and TRBJ1-1): EPEVTQTPSHQVTQMGQEVILRCVPISNHLYFYWYRQILGQKVEFLVSFYNNEISEKSEIFDDQFSVERPDGSNFTLKIRSTKLEDSAMYFCATRVTENTEAFFGQGTRLTVV.

V and J are TRBV19 and TRBJ2-1, with 10 bases lining up with TRBD2. J lost 1 base, V lost 0 bases, and 12 bases had no gene match. From germline, CDR1 is LNHDA and CDR2 SQIVND (reference sequence). The CDR3 runs 20 residues. CDR3 nucleotides: TGTGCCAGTAGTATAGATGGCCAAGCGGGGGGGCGAATTTCCTACAATGAGCAGTTCTTC. It translates to CASSIDGQAGGRISYNEQFF.

V is TRBV6-1 and J is TRBJ1-5; weak D call: TRBD1 (5 bases). Trimming shortened V by 2 bases and J by 7 bases, and 12 bases separated the two germline ends. This CDR3 has 14 amino acids. Per germline, CDR1 MNHNS and CDR2 SASEGT. The CDR3 bases are TGTGCCAGCAGTGAATGGGTGGGGCTCCAGCCCCAGCATTTT. The encoded protein is CASSEWVGLQPQHF.

The CDR3 nucleotides are TGTGCCAGCAGCTTAGACACGATGAACACTGAAGCTTTCTTT. Encoded protein: CASSLDTMNTEAFF. The J gene is TRBJ1-1, the V gene TRBV7-9; D remains unclear. The CDR3 contains 14 residues. Germline CDR1 is SEHNR and CDR2 is FQNEAQ (reference sequence). The V end lost 1 base, the J end lost 0 bases, and 6 bases lay between the germline ends.

The J gene is TRBJ2-7, the V gene TRBV5-1; the match to TRBD2 covers 13 bases. With 1 base clipped from V and 4 bases from J, the junction kept 11 bases outside the gene matches. In germline, CDR1 is SGHRS, CDR2 YFSETQ. CDR3 length: 18 amino acids. CDR3 nucleotides: TGCGCCAGCAGCTTGCCAATAGGACTAGCGGGAGTACCGTACGAGCAGTACTTC. Translating gives CASSLPIGLAGVPYEQYF.

The CDR3 is CSAPGDSPYNEQFF. Written as DNA, the CDR3 is TGCAGCGCCCCGGGGGACTCGCCTTACAATGAGCAGTTCTTC. V gene TRBV29-1 combines with J gene TRBJ2-1, with D tentatively TRBD2 (6 bases). V lost 7 bases and J 4 bases, leaving 17 bases between the germline ends. The CDR3 consists of 14 residues. CDR1 and CDR2 (germline): SQVTM, ANQGSEA.

The rearrangement joins TRBV19 to TRBJ1-5; a possible D gene is TRBD1 (6 bases). CDR3 size: 18 residues. In germline, CDR1 is LNHDA, CDR2 SQIVND (reference sequence). V was clipped by 8 bases and J by 7 bases, with 30 bases between them. In DNA, the CDR3 is TGTGCCAGTTCCGGAGGAGACAGGATTATTTCAGAGTGGCAGCCCCAGCATTTT. Amino acids: CASSGGDRIISEWQPQHF.

J is TRBJ1-2 and V is TRBV7-8; perhaps TRBD1 as D (5 bases). Germline V gene data show CDR1 as SGHVS and CDR2 as FQNEAQ. V dropped 3 bases and J dropped 7 bases, with 15 bases sitting between them. The CDR3 runs 14 residues. DNA of the CDR3: TGTGCCAGCAGCTTGGGCAGGGTTTTAGGTGGCTACACCTTC. Amino acids: CASSLGRVLGGYTF.

This chain uses TRBV30 with TRBJ1-4; D unresolved. Germline CDR1 GTSNPN, CDR2 SVGIG (reference sequence). V was clipped by 5 bases and J by 2 bases, with 9 bases between them. This CDR3 is 13 amino acids long. CDR3 nucleotides: TGTGCCTGGGGTAGAGATACTAATGAAAAACTGTTTTTT. Protein product: CAWGRDTNEKLFF. The whole variable domain, filled in from reference TRBV30 and TRBJ1-4, reads SQTIHQWPATLVQPVGSPLSLECTVEGTSNPNLYWYRQAAGRGLQLLFYSVGIGQISSEVPQNLSASRPQDRQFILSSKKLLLSDSGFYLCAWGRDTNEKLFFGSGTQLSVL.

V and J are TRBV2 and TRBJ1-1; D call uncertain. This CDR3 is built from 14 residues. CDR1 and CDR2 from the germline V gene are SNHLY and FYNNEI. V shed 4 bases and J shed 1 base, with 10 bases lying between them. Here the CDR3 DNA reads TGTGCCAGCAGTGTCAGACTCCGGAACACTGAAGCTTTCTTT. The encoded protein is CASSVRLRNTEAFF.

The CDR3 DNA follows: TGTGCCAGCAGCTTCGGACAGGCCACCCCAGGGCAGTACTTC. It encodes CASSFGQATPGQYF. The chain links TRBV5-4 to TRBJ2-7; the match to TRBD1 covers 7 bases. Germline CDR1 is SGHNT and CDR2 is YYREEE (reference sequence). The trim removed 2 bases at V and 9 bases at J, leaving 11 bases unmatched. CDR3 length: 14 residues.

This chain connects TRBV28 to TRBJ2-3; the D is unclear. V lost 8 bases and J lost 0, with 9 bases in between. Germline lookup yields CDR1 MDHEN and CDR2 SYDVKM. The CDR3 consists of 13 residues. The CDR3 is CASERLSTDTQYF. The CDR3 coding sequence is TGTGCCAGCGAGAGACTGAGCACAGATACGCAGTATTTT.

This rearrangement joins TRBV15 to TRBJ2-6, with 7 bases identical to TRBD1. The CDR3 is made up of 17 amino acids. Germline V lookup: CDR1 LNHNV, CDR2 YYDKDF (reference sequence). Trimming at V came to 5 bases and at J to 4 bases, leaving 11 bases not matched to a gene. CDR3: CATSDPDRTAGANVLTF. The CDR3 nucleotides are TGTGCCACCAGCGACCCGGACAGGACGGCCGGGGCCAACGTCCTGACTTTC.

The chain employs TRBV18 and TRBJ2-3; TRBD2 matches 7 bases. Germline CDR1 is KGHSH and CDR2 is LQKENI. This CDR3 is 13 amino acids long. V dropped 8 bases and J dropped 6; count of bases not matched to a gene: 8. CDR3 DNA sequence: TGTGCCAGCCAAGGAGCGGGATCGGATACGCAGTATTTT. Protein sequence: CASQGAGSDTQYF.

This CDR3 reads CASSFGVGVFTDTQYF. DNA of the CDR3: TGCGCCAGCAGCTTTGGGGTCGGGGTGTTCACAGATACGCAGTATTTT. The genes are TRBV5-1 and TRBJ2-3, with TRBD2 as a possible D gene (5 bases). The CDR3 spans 16 residues. From germline, CDR1 is SGHRS and CDR2 YFSETQ. Trimming pared 2 bases from V and 2 bases from J, leaving 15 bases between.

This chain links TRBV28 with TRBJ1-5; maybe TRBD1 (5 bases). This CDR3 is built from 15 residues. CDR1 MDHEN and CDR2 SYDVKM come from the germline V gene. The ends were cut back, 7 bases at V and 3 bases at J, with 16 bases in the middle. The CDR3 loop reads CASTPTDIYNQPQHF. The DNA of the CDR3 is TGTGCCAGCACCCCGACGGACATTTACAATCAGCCCCAGCATTTT.

This chain connects TRBV5-6 to TRBJ2-7, with TRBD1 identical over 8 bases. Germline values: CDR1 SGHDT, CDR2 YYEEEE. The V gene end was trimmed by 4 bases and the J gene end by 3 bases; junction bases not matched to a gene: 6. The CDR3 length is 14 residues. The CDR3 region is CASSQGAGNYEQYF. DNA for the CDR3: TGTGCCAGCAGCCAGGGGGCAGGCAACTACGAGCAGTACTTC.

This chain joins TRBV29-1 and TRBJ2-4; TRBD2 agrees at 8 bases. The CDR3 runs 12 residues. V lost 5 bases and J lost 5; bases outside the gene matches: 2. Germline values: CDR1 SQVTM, CDR2 ANQGSEA. The CDR3 DNA follows: TGCAGCGTTAGGGGACTAGAAAACATTCAGTACTTC. Residues: CSVRGLENIQYF.

V is TRBV6-1 and J is TRBJ2-7; D is undetermined. Trimming shortened V by 4 bases and J by 0 bases, and 22 bases separated the two germline ends. CDR3 size: 18 residues. Germline assignment: CDR1 MNHNS and CDR2 SASEGT. The DNA for the CDR3 is TGTGCCAGCAGTGTTGGTCGGGTTGGCGCGAGCCTCTCCTACGAGCAGTACTTC. This gives the protein CASSVGRVGASLSYEQYF.

V and J are TRBV27 and TRBJ2-7; D unclear. CDR3 length: 14 residues. The germline V gene has CDR1 MNHEY and CDR2 SMNVEV (reference sequence). V lost 2 bases to trimming and J lost 2 bases, with 10 bases between them. The CDR3 nucleotides are TGTGCCAGCAGTTTAAAAGGAGCAACCTACGAGCAGTACTTC. This codes for CASSLKGATYEQYF.